This is a list of T cell receptor beta chains from one sample in a study of blood T cell repertoires in COVID-19. The method was immunoSEQ multiplex PCR; TCRdb's version includes in-frame clones alone and lacks a portion of them. The data contain about 320,000 clones, around 84% of them singletons. The material sequenced was PBMCs or T cells enriched from blood (not recorded which). The source is a woman aged 18-30 years who had recovered from COVID-19. Each CDR3 is given with its conserved first and last residue. A D gene is named only where the DNA matches it firmly. Clone size is shown for a subset of rows, as once, few, many or a class of expanded clone.

cdr3_nt: TGTGCCAGCAGTCATACTAGCGGGAGTGTCTACAATGAGCAGTTCTTC
cdr3_aa: CASSHTSGSVYNEQFF
v_call: TRBV28
clone_size: NA
d_call: TRBD2
j_call: TRBJ2-1

cdr3_nt: TGTGCCAGCAGTGAAATCGCAGGGGTAGGCAATGAGCAGTTCTTC
cdr3_aa: CASSEIAGVGNEQFF
v_call: TRBV6-1
clone_size: NA
d_call: NA
j_call: TRBJ2-1

cdr3_nt: TGTGCCAGCTCACCGGCTAGCGGCTTATCCTACGAGCAGTACTTC
cdr3_aa: CASSPASGLSYEQYF
v_call: TRBV18
clone_size: NA
d_call: TRBD2
j_call: TRBJ2-7

cdr3_nt: TGTGCCAGCAGCCGGTGGGAGGACAGGACCTATGGCTACACCTTC
cdr3_aa: CASSRWEDRTYGYTF
v_call: TRBV7-9
clone_size: NA
d_call: TRBD1
j_call: TRBJ1-2

cdr3_nt: TGTGCCAGTAGTAGCGGGGGCGCGGAGACCCAGTACTTC
cdr3_aa: CASSSGGAETQYF
v_call: TRBV19
clone_size: NA
d_call: NA
j_call: TRBJ2-5

cdr3_nt: TGTGCCAGCAGATATCAGGCGTTTAATGAAAAACTGTTTTTT
cdr3_aa: CASRYQAFNEKLFF
v_call: TRBV28
clone_size: NA
d_call: NA
j_call: TRBJ1-4

cdr3_nt: TGCGCCAGCGGAGGGGGCCGGAACACTGAAGCTTTCTTT
cdr3_aa: CASGGGRNTEAFF
v_call: TRBV5-1
clone_size: NA
d_call: TRBD1
j_call: TRBJ1-1

cdr3_nt: TGCGCCAGCAGCCGCGGACAGGGGAGGGGATATAGCAATCAGCCCCAGCATTTT
cdr3_aa: CASSRGQGRGYSNQPQHF
v_call: TRBV4-1
clone_size: once
d_call: TRBD1
j_call: TRBJ1-5

cdr3_nt: TGTGCCAGTATCGGACAGGCCAACTCTGGAAACACCATATATTTT
cdr3_aa: CASIGQANSGNTIYF
v_call: TRBV19
clone_size: NA
d_call: TRBD1
j_call: TRBJ1-3

cdr3_nt: TGTGCCAGCAGGCCTAGCGGGCCCAGGGAGACCCAGTACTTC
cdr3_aa: CASRPSGPRETQYF
v_call: TRBV6-5
clone_size: NA
d_call: TRBD2
j_call: TRBJ2-5

cdr3_nt: TGTGCCAGCTCACCACCGGGACAGGGGTCCCTGAACACTGAAGCTTTCTTT
cdr3_aa: CASSPPGQGSLNTEAFF
v_call: TRBV18
clone_size: NA
d_call: TRBD1
j_call: TRBJ1-1

cdr3_nt: TGTGCCAGCAGCTTGAAACTAGCGGGGATATGGGCTGAGACCCAGTACTTC
cdr3_aa: CASSLKLAGIWAETQYF
v_call: TRBV5-4
clone_size: NA
d_call: TRBD2
j_call: TRBJ2-5

cdr3_nt: TGTGCCAGCAGCTTAGCATTAGACGGGACTCAGCAGTACTTC
cdr3_aa: CASSLALDGTQQYF
v_call: TRBV7-9
clone_size: NA
d_call: NA
j_call: TRBJ2-7

cdr3_nt: TGTGCCAGCAGTTTTAGCCCCCAAGAGACCCAGTACTTC
cdr3_aa: CASSFSPQETQYF
v_call: TRBV28
clone_size: NA
d_call: NA
j_call: TRBJ2-5

cdr3_nt: TGTGCCAGCTCACCACGTCAGGGATACAATGAGCAGTTCTTC
cdr3_aa: CASSPRQGYNEQFF
v_call: TRBV18
clone_size: NA
d_call: NA
j_call: TRBJ2-1

cdr3_nt: TGTGCCAGCAGCTTAACTCCGGGACTAGCGGGACCGGGGGCAGATACGCAGTATTTT
cdr3_aa: CASSLTPGLAGPGADTQYF
v_call: TRBV7-8
clone_size: NA
d_call: TRBD2
j_call: TRBJ2-3

cdr3_nt: TGTGCCAGCTCACCGGAAGGGGTAGGGGAGACCCAGTACTTC
cdr3_aa: CASSPEGVGETQYF
v_call: TRBV18
clone_size: NA
d_call: NA
j_call: TRBJ2-5

cdr3_nt: TGTGCCAGCAGCGATACCAGGGGGACTAATGAAAAACTGTTTTTT
cdr3_aa: CASSDTRGTNEKLFF
v_call: TRBV7-2
clone_size: NA
d_call: TRBD1
j_call: TRBJ1-4

cdr3_nt: TGTGCCAGTAGTACCAGAACTAATGAAAAACTGTTTTTT
cdr3_aa: CASSTRTNEKLFF
v_call: TRBV19
clone_size: NA
d_call: NA
j_call: TRBJ1-4

cdr3_nt: TGTGCCAGCAGTGAACCGGGACAGTTTTCTGAAAAACTGTTTTTT
cdr3_aa: CASSEPGQFSEKLFF
v_call: TRBV25-1
clone_size: NA
d_call: TRBD1
j_call: TRBJ1-4

cdr3_nt: TGTGCCAGCAGTCCTCCTGAGGTGGCAGCTGAAAAACTGTTTTTT
cdr3_aa: CASSPPEVAAEKLFF
v_call: TRBV28
clone_size: NA
d_call: NA
j_call: TRBJ1-4

cdr3_nt: TGTGCCAGCAGCCAAGATTTCGCAGGTGCCAGCACAGATACGCAGTATTTT
cdr3_aa: CASSQDFAGASTDTQYF
v_call: TRBV3-1/TRBV3-2
clone_size: few
d_call: NA
j_call: TRBJ2-3

cdr3_nt: TGCAGCGTTGGGCAGGGGAAGACTGAAGCTTTCTTT
cdr3_aa: CSVGQGKTEAFF
v_call: TRBV29-1
clone_size: NA
d_call: NA
j_call: TRBJ1-1

cdr3_nt: TGTGCCAGCAGCGTTTCAGGGGGCTCTGGAAACACCATATATTTT
cdr3_aa: CASSVSGGSGNTIYF
v_call: TRBV9
clone_size: once
d_call: TRBD1
j_call: TRBJ1-3

cdr3_nt: TGTGCCAGCTCAACCCGAGGACAGGGCGGGGGCAATGAGCAGTTCTTC
cdr3_aa: CASSTRGQGGGNEQFF
v_call: TRBV18
clone_size: NA
d_call: NA
j_call: TRBJ2-1

cdr3_nt: TGTGCCAGCAGCTTAGCAGGAACAGGGGAAGGCTACACCTTC
cdr3_aa: CASSLAGTGEGYTF
v_call: TRBV7-9
clone_size: NA
d_call: TRBD1
j_call: TRBJ1-2

cdr3_nt: TGTGCCATCAGTGAGTCAGGAGGCACAGATACGCAGTATTTT
cdr3_aa: CAISESGGTDTQYF
v_call: TRBV10-3
clone_size: once
d_call: NA
j_call: TRBJ2-3

cdr3_nt: TGTGCCAGCAGTGACCGCAGACGGGATCAGCCCCAGCATTTT
cdr3_aa: CASSDRRRDQPQHF
v_call: TRBV2
clone_size: NA
d_call: NA
j_call: TRBJ1-5

cdr3_nt: TGTGCCACCGGACTAGCGGGAGGGAGCACAGATACGCAGTATTTT
cdr3_aa: CATGLAGGSTDTQYF
v_call: TRBV27
clone_size: once
d_call: TRBD2
j_call: TRBJ2-3

cdr3_nt: TGCGCCAGCAGCTTGCAGTCAGTTGACTACGAGCAGTACTTC
cdr3_aa: CASSLQSVDYEQYF
v_call: TRBV5-1
clone_size: once
d_call: NA
j_call: TRBJ2-7

cdr3_nt: TGTGCCAGCAGCAAAGAGACCGGGGACCAAGAGACCCAGTACTTC
cdr3_aa: CASSKETGDQETQYF
v_call: TRBV21-1
clone_size: NA
d_call: NA
j_call: TRBJ2-5

cdr3_nt: TGTGCCAGCAGCCTAATACTTCCTGAAGCTTTCTTT
cdr3_aa: CASSLILPEAFF
v_call: TRBV7-8
clone_size: NA
d_call: NA
j_call: TRBJ1-1

cdr3_nt: TGTGCCAGCAGCTTAGTAGAGGGGGCGGTTGGCTACACCTTC
cdr3_aa: CASSLVEGAVGYTF
v_call: TRBV11-2
clone_size: few
d_call: TRBD1
j_call: TRBJ1-2

cdr3_nt: TGCGCCAGCAGCCAGGTATTAGGCGTGGCAGGGGCTTTCTTT
cdr3_aa: CASSQVLGVAGAFF
v_call: TRBV4-1
clone_size: once
d_call: NA
j_call: TRBJ1-1

cdr3_nt: TGTGCCAGCGGCCGGTGGCAGGGGGCCAATGAGCAGTTCTTC
cdr3_aa: CASGRWQGANEQFF
v_call: TRBV11-2
clone_size: NA
d_call: TRBD1
j_call: TRBJ2-1

cdr3_nt: TGTGCCAGCAGCGTAGGCAGGGGGCAGGGCTATGGCTACACCTTC
cdr3_aa: CASSVGRGQGYGYTF
v_call: TRBV9
clone_size: NA
d_call: TRBD1
j_call: TRBJ1-2

cdr3_nt: TGCGCCAGCAGCCAAGAGTCTGCGTCCTACAATGAGCAGTTCTTC
cdr3_aa: CASSQESASYNEQFF
v_call: TRBV4-1
clone_size: NA
d_call: NA
j_call: TRBJ2-1

cdr3_nt: TGTGCCAGTAGTGCGGGGCTTGTCTCGAACACCATATATTTT
cdr3_aa: CASSAGLVSNTIYF
v_call: TRBV19
clone_size: NA
d_call: NA
j_call: TRBJ1-3

cdr3_nt: TGTGCCAGCAGCGTAGTTAATTCGGGGTCACCCCTCCACTTT
cdr3_aa: CASSVVNSGSPLHF
v_call: TRBV9
clone_size: NA
d_call: NA
j_call: TRBJ1-6

cdr3_nt: TGTGCCATCAGTGATGGGACAGTTGCCACAGATACGCAGTATTTT
cdr3_aa: CAISDGTVATDTQYF
v_call: TRBV10-3
clone_size: NA
d_call: TRBD1
j_call: TRBJ2-3

cdr3_nt: TGTGCCACCGCCCGGGACAGGGGTGAAGAGCAGTACTTC
cdr3_aa: CATARDRGEEQYF
v_call: TRBV15
clone_size: NA
d_call: TRBD1
j_call: TRBJ2-7

cdr3_nt: TGTGCCAGTAGTAGGGCTCGCGGGGAGGTCTTGAAGACCCAGTACTTC
cdr3_aa: CASSRARGEVLKTQYF
v_call: TRBV19
clone_size: NA
d_call: NA
j_call: TRBJ2-5

cdr3_nt: TGTGCCAGCAGCGTAGGGCTAGCGGGGTTCACAGATACGCAGTATTTT
cdr3_aa: CASSVGLAGFTDTQYF
v_call: TRBV9
clone_size: NA
d_call: TRBD2
j_call: TRBJ2-3

cdr3_nt: TGTGCCAGCAGCCCTCGCGGGCCCGGGAAGAACGAGCAGTACTTC
cdr3_aa: CASSPRGPGKNEQYF
v_call: TRBV3-1/TRBV3-2
clone_size: NA
d_call: NA
j_call: TRBJ2-7

cdr3_nt: TGTGCCAGCTCACCGGAGCAAGCTGGAAACACCATATATTTT
cdr3_aa: CASSPEQAGNTIYF
v_call: TRBV18
clone_size: NA
d_call: NA
j_call: TRBJ1-3

cdr3_nt: TGTGCCAGTAGTATTCCCGAGGACAGATTCTATGGCTACACCTTC
cdr3_aa: CASSIPEDRFYGYTF
v_call: TRBV19
clone_size: NA
d_call: NA
j_call: TRBJ1-2

cdr3_nt: TGTGCCTGGAGTGTCGGAGCAGGGGATTATCAGCCCCAGCATTTT
cdr3_aa: CAWSVGAGDYQPQHF
v_call: TRBV30
clone_size: NA
d_call: NA
j_call: TRBJ1-5

cdr3_nt: TGTGCCAGCAGTGAGCCCACGACAGGGGATGAAAAACTGTTTTTT
cdr3_aa: CASSEPTTGDEKLFF
v_call: TRBV25-1
clone_size: few
d_call: TRBD1
j_call: TRBJ1-4